The clone carrying this T cell receptor (beta chain) was detected many times. Time point meaning: healthy volunteer bleed at 2 weeks. Whole blood, unfractionated, served as the material for total RNA extraction. This record comes from a study of human T cells and chemical hapten exposure. Germline V gene sequence: CDR1 MDHEN, CDR2 SYDVKM. This CDR3 is built from 15 residues. The V gene lost 7 bases and the J gene lost 1 base, with 16 bases spanning the gap. From the RACE reads, TCRdb called clonotypes with MiXCR, one entry per CDR3 protein. Seen here are about 45,000 distinct CDR3 sequences, less than 4.5% observed once, and the top ten hold roughly 5.8%.

The sample comprised whole blood. The TCR was taken from a human donor in good health. Some clones in this sample may be carry-over from other donors' samples. The J gene is TRBJ1-1, the V gene TRBV28; D not certain. In DNA, the CDR3 is TGTGCCAGCACCAAGCCGCCGGGATCGAACACTGAAGCTTTCTTT. The encoded protein is CASTKPPGSNTEAFF.